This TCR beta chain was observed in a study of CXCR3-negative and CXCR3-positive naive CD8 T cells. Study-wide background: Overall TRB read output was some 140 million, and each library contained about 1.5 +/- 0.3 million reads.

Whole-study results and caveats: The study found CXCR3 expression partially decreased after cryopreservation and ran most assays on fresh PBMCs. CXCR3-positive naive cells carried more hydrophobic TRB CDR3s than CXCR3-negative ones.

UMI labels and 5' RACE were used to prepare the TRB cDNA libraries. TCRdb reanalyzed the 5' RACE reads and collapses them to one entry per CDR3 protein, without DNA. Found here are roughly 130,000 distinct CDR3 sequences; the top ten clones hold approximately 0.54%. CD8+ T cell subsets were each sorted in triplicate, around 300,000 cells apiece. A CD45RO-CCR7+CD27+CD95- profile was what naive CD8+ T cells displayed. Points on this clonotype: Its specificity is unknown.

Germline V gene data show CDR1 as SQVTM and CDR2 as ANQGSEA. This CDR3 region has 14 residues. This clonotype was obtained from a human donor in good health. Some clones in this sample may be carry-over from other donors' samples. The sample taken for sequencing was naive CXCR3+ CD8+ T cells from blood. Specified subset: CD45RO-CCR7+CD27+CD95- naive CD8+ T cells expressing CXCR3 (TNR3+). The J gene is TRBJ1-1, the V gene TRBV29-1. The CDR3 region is CSVEFRGGNTEAFF.